Shown below are 8 T cell receptor beta chains from a single sample sequenced in a study of blood T cell repertoires in COVID-19. The table came from immunoSEQ multiplex PCR; TCRdb's copy has only in-frame clones and leaves some out. The sample holds tens of thousands of clones; roughly 90% are singletons and the top ten take more than 3%. Sequenced material: peripheral blood. The receptors originated from a man aged 55-75 years with acute or convalescent COVID-19.

The chain carries TRBV4-2 and TRBJ2-5, with D possibly TRBD2 on 5 matching bases. The ends were cut back, 4 bases at V and 3 bases at J, with 21 bases in the middle. This CDR3 contains 17 residues. The V gene's germline CDR1 is LGHNA and CDR2 YNFKEQ. The CDR3 DNA reads TGTGCCAGCAGCCTAAGGACCGGGAACAGAGGGAAAGAGACCCAGTACTTC. This sequence encodes CASSLRTGNRGKETQYF.

The gene calls are TRBV12-3 or TRBV12-4 and TRBJ1-2; a possible D gene is TRBD1 (6 bases). This CDR3 is built from 13 residues. The V end was cut by 11 bases, the J end by 2 bases, with 15 bases between. The CDR3 coding sequence is TGTGCCTCGAACCGGGACACAAACTATGGCTACACCTTC. This gives the protein CASNRDTNYGYTF.

This chain connects TRBV7-2 to TRBJ1-1; D perhaps matches TRBD1 (6 bases). Germline CDR1 SGHTA, CDR2 FQGNSA. The CDR3 is made up of 15 amino acids. Trimming left V 8 bases short and J 3 bases short, with 19 bases between. CDR3: CASGGQNALYTEAFF. Written as DNA, the CDR3 is TGTGCCAGCGGGGGACAAAATGCCCTCTACACTGAAGCTTTCTTT.

This chain uses TRBV15 with TRBJ1-3; D uncertain. The V and J ends lost 0 bases and 0 bases respectively, with 12 bases between them. CDR1 is LNHNV and CDR2 is YYDKDF in the germline V gene (reference sequence). CDR3 length: 17 residues. CDR3: CATSRDRGGYSGNTIYF. In nucleotides, the CDR3 is TGTGCCACCAGCAGAGATCGTGGCGGCTACTCTGGAAACACCATATATTTT. Full variable domain (missing parts from reference TRBV15 and TRBJ1-3): DAMVIQNPRYQVTQFGKPVTLSCSQTLNHNVMYWYQQKSSQAPKLLFHYYDKDFNNEADTPDNFQSRRPNTSFCFLDIRSPGLGDTAMYLCATSRDRGGYSGNTIYFGEGSWLTVV.

This chain uses TRBV19 with TRBJ2-1; 10 bases map to TRBD2. CDR3 length: 15 residues. CDR1 and CDR2 from the germline V gene are LNHDA and SQIVND (reference sequence). The trim removed 4 bases at V and 3 bases at J, leaving 3 bases unmatched. CDR3 coding DNA: TGTGCCAGTAGTAGGATAGCGGGAGGCTACAATGAGCAGTTCTTC. This translates into CASSRIAGGYNEQFF.

The rearrangement uses TRBV4-3 and TRBJ2-1; 8 bases align to TRBD2. Germline CDR1 reads LGHNA; CDR2 reads YSLEER. The ends lost 1 base at V and 5 bases at J; junction bases unmatched: 13. The CDR3 sequence is 18 residues long. The CDR3 spells CASSQGGRTGGPDNEQFF. For the CDR3, the DNA is TGCGCCAGCAGCCAAGGTGGCAGGACGGGAGGGCCCGACAATGAGCAGTTCTTC.

This chain links TRBV7-9 with TRBJ2-4; possible D gene TRBD2, 6 bases. This CDR3 has 16 amino acids. The germline CDR1 and CDR2 sequences are SEHNR and FQNEAQ (reference sequence). V lost 5 bases and J 8 bases, leaving 22 bases between the germline ends. CDR3 loop: CASSPTQRAGLDIQYF. The CDR3 DNA follows: TGTGCCAGCAGCCCAACCCAGCGGGCGGGGCTGGACATTCAGTACTTC.

This chain joins TRBV5-8 and TRBJ2-7; 7 bases are shared with TRBD2. V gave up 2 bases and J gave up 4 bases; unmatched junction bases: 3. This CDR3 contains 13 residues. Germline V CDR1 and CDR2: SGHTS, YDEGEE. The CDR3 is CASSFRGVYEQYV. The CDR3 nucleotides read TGTGCCAGCAGCTTTCGGGGGGTTTACGAGCAGTACGTC.